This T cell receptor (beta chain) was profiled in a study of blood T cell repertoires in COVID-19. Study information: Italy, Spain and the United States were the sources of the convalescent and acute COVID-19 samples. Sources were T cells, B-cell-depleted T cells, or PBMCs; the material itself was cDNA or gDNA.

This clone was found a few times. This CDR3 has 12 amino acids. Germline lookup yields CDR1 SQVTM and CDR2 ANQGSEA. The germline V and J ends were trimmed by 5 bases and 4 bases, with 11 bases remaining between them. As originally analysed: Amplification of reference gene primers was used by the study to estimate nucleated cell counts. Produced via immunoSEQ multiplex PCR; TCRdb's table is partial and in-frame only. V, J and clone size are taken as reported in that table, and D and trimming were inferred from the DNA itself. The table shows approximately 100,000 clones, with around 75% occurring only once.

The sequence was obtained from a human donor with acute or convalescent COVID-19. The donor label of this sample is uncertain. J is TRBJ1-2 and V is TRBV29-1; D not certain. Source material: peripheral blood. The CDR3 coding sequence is TGCAGCGTTCCCGACAACTTCTATGGCTACACCTTC. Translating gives CSVPDNFYGYTF.